One sample yielded the 21 T cell receptor beta chains listed below, sequenced in a study of blood T cell repertoires in COVID-19 (dated by TCRdb to about 2020). The library was obtained by the immunoSEQ multiplex PCR assay. Imported from immuneACCESS, the table was reduced by TCRdb to in-frame sequences with V and J called. These copies leave out some clones; in studies compared against another copy, an unresolved V gene accounts for under half, and the cause of the remainder is not known. Here the sample has around 110,000 clones; about nine tenths occur a single time. Jointly, the top ten make up roughly 4% of the sample. Sequenced material: peripheral blood. These receptor sequences come from a man in his forties with acute or convalescent COVID-19.

This clone was found once. This chain joins TRBV5-1 and TRBJ1-1; 8 nucleotides align to TRBD1. The ends lost 4 bases at V and 1 base at J; junction bases unmatched: 6. CDR1 is SGHRS, CDR2 YFSETQ, per germline. This CDR3 has 15 amino acids. The CDR3 region is CASSPTGAGNTEAFF. The CDR3, as DNA: TGCGCCAGCAGCCCGACAGGGGCGGGGAACACTGAAGCTTTCTTT.

The rearrangement uses TRBV14 and TRBJ2-5; 10 nucleotides line up with TRBD2. J lost 5 bases, V lost 2 bases, and 5 bases had no gene match. Looked up from germline, CDR1 is SGHDN and CDR2 is FVKESK. The CDR3 runs to 15 residues. CDR3 DNA: TGTGCCAGCAGCCAACTAGCGGGAGTGGGGGAGACCCAGTACTTC. It is translated as CASSQLAGVGETQYF.

The chain employs TRBV3-1 (or the pseudogene TRBV3-2) and TRBJ2-5; TRBD2 agrees at 13 bases. The CDR3 loop spans 16 amino acids. Germline CDR1 LGHDT, CDR2 YNNKEL (reference sequence). V trimming: 8 bases; J trimming: 1 base; junction bases outside the gene matches: 7. The CDR3 region is CASGQLAGGPQETQYF. The DNA of the CDR3 is TGTGCCAGCGGTCAACTAGCGGGAGGGCCCCAAGAGACCCAGTACTTC.

The V gene is TRBV6-5, the J gene TRBJ1-2, with a possible D match to TRBD1 (6 bases). V was clipped by 4 bases and J by 7 bases, with 13 bases between them. This CDR3 is built from 13 residues. CDR1 is MNHEY, CDR2 SVGAGI, per germline. For the CDR3, the DNA is TGTGCCAGCAGTTCCCGCGGGGGCTCTGGCTACACCTTC. Its protein is CASSSRGGSGYTF.

J is TRBJ1-5 and V is TRBV6-2 or TRBV6-3, with D possibly matching TRBD1 (5 bases). Germline values: CDR1 MNHEY, CDR2 SVGEGT. The V and J ends lost 1 base and 3 bases respectively, with 16 bases between them. The CDR3 runs to 17 residues. The CDR3 loop reads CASSYYPGRRNNQPQHF. CDR3 DNA: TGTGCCAGCAGTTACTATCCAGGGCGCAGGAACAATCAGCCCCAGCATTTT.

The rearrangement links TRBV11-3 to TRBJ2-1, with TRBD2 identical over 10 bases. The CDR3 length is 14 residues. The trim removed 3 bases at V and 6 bases at J, leaving 2 bases unmatched. Germline V gene sequence: CDR1 SGHNT, CDR2 YENEEA. CDR3 sequence reads: CASSFSSGGNEQFF. As DNA, the CDR3 is TGTGCCAGCAGCTTCTCTAGCGGGGGCAATGAGCAGTTCTTC.

This chain links TRBV18 with TRBJ1-4; no clear D. Germline lookup yields CDR1 KGHSH and CDR2 LQKENI. The ends were cut back, 3 bases at V and 2 bases at J, with 7 bases in the middle. This CDR3 has 14 amino acids. For the CDR3, the DNA is TGTGCCAGCTCACCGTACAGTACTAATGAAAAACTGTTTTTT. This codes for CASSPYSTNEKLFF. Looking up the rest from reference TRBV18 and TRBJ1-4 gives the full variable domain: NAGVMQNPRHLVRRRGQEARLRCSPMKGHSHVYWYRQLPEEGLKFMVYLQKENIIDESGMPKERFSAEFPKEGPSILRIQQVVRGDSAAYFCASSPYSTNEKLFFGSGTQLSVL.

V and J are TRBV6-5 and TRBJ1-2, with TRBD1 identical over 8 bases. The V gene's germline CDR1 is MNHEY and CDR2 SVGAGI. There are 14 residues in the CDR3. After removal of 2 bases from V and 8 bases from J, the junction contained 7 bases not matched to a gene. CDR3 in amino acids: CASSYQDRAGGYTF. DNA of the CDR3: TGTGCCAGCAGTTACCAGGACAGGGCGGGCGGCTACACCTTC.

The CDR3 DNA reads as TGTGCCAGTGGACAGGCGATTGGAAACACCATATATTTT. It specifies CASGQAIGNTIYF. V gene TRBV2 combines with J gene TRBJ1-3, with TRBD1 matching 7 bases. The CDR3 length is 13 residues. The trim removed 9 bases at V and 3 bases at J, leaving 5 bases unmatched. Germline V gene sequence: CDR1 SNHLY, CDR2 FYNNEI.

The chain links TRBV6-1 to TRBJ1-3; D gene uncertain. V lost 3 bases to trimming and J lost 0 bases, with 12 bases between them. The CDR3 is made up of 16 amino acids. Germline values: CDR1 MNHNS, CDR2 SASEGT. CDR3 sequence: CASSDPSRLSGNTIYF. The CDR3 bases are TGTGCCAGCAGTGACCCAAGCAGACTCTCTGGAAACACCATATATTTT.

The gene calls are TRBV9 and TRBJ2-1, with D unresolved. Deletions cut 5 bases from V and 2 bases from J, with 8 bases between. This CDR3 has 13 amino acids. CDR1 and CDR2 from the germline V gene are SGDLS and YYNGEE. The DNA of the CDR3 is TGTGCCAGCAGAGGAGAAGCCTACAATGAGCAGTTCTTC. It yields the protein CASRGEAYNEQFF.

The chain links TRBV11-3 to TRBJ1-6; TRBD1 might be the D (5 bases). The ends were cut back, 0 bases at V and 9 bases at J, with 6 bases in the middle. CDR1 is SGHNT and CDR2 is YENEEA in the germline V gene. CDR3 length: 13 amino acids. CDR3 in amino acids: CASSLDRGSPLHF. CDR3 sequence (DNA): TGTGCCAGCAGCTTAGATAGGGGTTCACCCCTCCACTTT.

J is TRBJ2-5 and V is TRBV5-1; TRBD1 aligns across 9 bases. Germline CDR1 reads SGHRS; CDR2 reads YFSETQ. Unmatched junction bases numbered 5, after V lost 8 bases and J lost 6 bases. The CDR3 totals 12 residues. The CDR3 spells CASSGQGQTQYF. The CDR3 DNA is TGCGCCAGTTCGGGACAGGGACAGACCCAGTACTTC.

This chain uses TRBV6-5 with TRBJ2-7; D ambiguous. This CDR3 has 13 residues. Trimming stripped 6 bases from V and 7 bases from J, with 16 bases between. CDR1 is MNHEY, CDR2 SVGAGI, per germline. DNA for the CDR3: TGTGCCAGCAGCTCACCCATTCAGACAGAGCAGTACTTC. Amino acid sequence: CASSSPIQTEQYF.

V and J are TRBV4-2 and TRBJ1-2; maybe TRBD1 (5 bases). CDR1 LGHNA and CDR2 YNFKEQ come from the germline V gene. This CDR3 has 15 residues. Trimming left V 0 bases short and J 4 bases short, with 12 bases between. CDR3 residues: CASSQDGQGIYGYTF. In DNA, the CDR3 is TGTGCCAGCAGCCAAGATGGCCAGGGTATCTATGGCTACACCTTC.

This clone has a handful of counts. The chain links TRBV6-2 or TRBV6-3 to TRBJ2-3; 7 bases are a match to TRBD1. The CDR3 loop spans 17 amino acids. Germline-derived CDR1 and CDR2 are MNHEY and SVGEGT. Losses at the gene ends were 6 bases for V and 2 bases for J; bases not matched to a gene: 14. This CDR3 is CASSLDREVDLTDTQYF. For the CDR3, the DNA is TGTGCCAGCAGCCTCGACAGGGAAGTAGATCTCACAGATACGCAGTATTTT.

The CDR3 loop is CASSQEGSGVSSYEQYF. The DNA for the CDR3 is TGCGCCAGCAGCCAGGAGGGTTCGGGGGTAAGCTCCTACGAGCAGTACTTC. The chain uses TRBV5-1 and TRBJ2-7; D might be TRBD2 (6 bases). Germline loops: CDR1 SGHRS, CDR2 YFSETQ. The CDR3 spans 17 residues. V was trimmed by 4 bases and J by 0 bases, leaving 20 bases between them.

The V call is TRBV4-1, the J call TRBJ1-6; tentative D call: TRBD1 (6 bases). Germline V lookup: CDR1 MGHRA, CDR2 YSYEKL. The germline V and J ends were trimmed by 1 base and 9 bases, with 13 bases remaining between them. The CDR3 has 15 amino acids. The chain's CDR3 is CASSQGARGVSPLHF. The CDR3 DNA is TGCGCCAGCAGCCAAGGGGCCAGGGGAGTTTCACCCCTCCACTTT.

In its sample, this clone was seen once. Other DNA sequences in the same sample also yield this CDR3. The gene calls are TRBV2 and TRBJ2-1, with D tentatively TRBD2 (5 bases). This CDR3 is built from 15 residues. Between the trimmed V and J ends, which lost 3 bases and 1 base, there was a span of 10 bases. Per the germline V gene, CDR1 is SNHLY and CDR2 is FYNNEI. The CDR3 protein is CASSDSGSSYNEQFF. The CDR3 coding sequence is TGTGCCAGCAGTGATAGTGGGAGTTCCTACAATGAGCAGTTCTTC.

The genes are TRBV19 and TRBJ1-4; weak D call: TRBD1 (6 bases). The V end was cut by 9 bases, the J end by 0 bases, with 17 bases between. Germline V gene lookup returns CDR1 LNHDA and CDR2 SQIVND (reference sequence). The CDR3 runs 16 residues. Here the CDR3 reads CASTLQSGATNEKLFF. The CDR3 DNA follows: TGTGCCAGCACCCTCCAATCAGGGGCAACTAATGAAAAACTGTTTTTT.

This clone has a handful of counts. The chain carries TRBV6-5 and TRBJ2-7; D remains ambiguous. The V and J ends lost 4 bases and 0 bases respectively, with 16 bases between them. CDR1 is MNHEY and CDR2 is SVGAGI in the germline V gene. The CDR3 is made up of 16 amino acids. The CDR3: CASSSRGTFFSYEQYF. The CDR3 DNA follows: TGTGCCAGCAGTTCCCGTGGCACATTTTTCTCCTACGAGCAGTACTTC.